These 21 T cell receptor beta chains originate from one sample sequenced in a study of blood T cell repertoires in COVID-19. The table came from immunoSEQ multiplex PCR; TCRdb's copy has only in-frame clones and leaves some out. This table holds around 160,000 clones, around 87% found once. The specimen sequenced was PBMCs or T cells enriched from blood (not recorded which). These receptors came from a woman between 35 and 50 years old who had been exposed to COVID-19.

The rearrangement links TRBV7-8 to TRBJ2-7; 7 bases are shared with TRBD2. V lost 0 bases and J lost 3; bases outside the gene matches: 11. Germline V CDR1 and CDR2: SGHVS, FQNEAQ. The CDR3 runs 17 residues. The DNA of the CDR3 is TGTGCCAGCAGCTTAGCGGCGGGCGTAGCGGGCCTCTACGAGCAGTACTTC. Residues: CASSLAAGVAGLYEQYF.

This chain joins TRBV3-1 (or the pseudogene TRBV3-2) and TRBJ2-4; maybe TRBD1 (6 bases). V dropped 2 bases and J dropped 1 base, with 18 bases sitting between them. CDR1 is LGHDT, CDR2 YNNKEL, per germline (reference sequence). This CDR3 is built from 18 residues. The CDR3 reads CASSQQNSTGLAKNIQYF. CDR3 nucleotide sequence: TGTGCCAGCAGCCAACAAAACAGTACAGGGCTTGCCAAAAACATTCAGTACTTC.

The chain employs TRBV2 and TRBJ2-3; 12 nucleotides line up with TRBD2. Germline trimming cut 4 bases from V and 2 bases from J; bases unmatched to any gene: 7. Per the germline V gene, CDR1 is SNHLY and CDR2 is FYNNEI. CDR3 length: 17 residues. CDR3 in amino acids: CASSGPGLAGDTDTQYF. The CDR3 nucleotides read TGTGCCAGCAGTGGGCCGGGACTAGCGGGCGACACAGATACGCAGTATTTT.

This clone was detected ten times or more. The CDR3 region is CASSVSMSGVYGYTF. Written as DNA, the CDR3 is TGTGCCAGCAGCGTCTCCATGTCAGGGGTCTATGGCTACACCTTC. The chain employs TRBV5-6 and TRBJ1-2; a possible D gene is TRBD1 (6 bases). Germline values: CDR1 SGHDT, CDR2 YYEEEE. With 4 bases removed from V and 4 bases from J, the gap between germline ends came to 17 bases. CDR3 length: 15 residues.

The V gene is TRBV27, the J gene TRBJ1-5, with D maybe TRBD1 (5 bases). Germline assignment: CDR1 MNHEY and CDR2 SMNVEV (reference sequence). V was trimmed by 10 bases and J by 0 bases, leaving 16 bases between them. The CDR3 length is 15 residues. The CDR3: CATGGGTYSNQPQHF. In nucleotides, the CDR3 is TGTGCCACCGGGGGGGGGACGTATAGCAATCAGCCCCAGCATTTT.

The chain recombines TRBV5-5 with TRBJ1-2; D is ambiguous. The CDR3 runs to 15 residues. Between the trimmed V and J ends, which lost 0 bases and 5 bases, there was a span of 14 bases. Germline-derived CDR1 and CDR2 are SGHKS and YYEKEE (reference sequence). The CDR3 bases are TGTGCCAGCAGCTTGGATAACTCCCGGGAGTATGGCTACACCTTC. Its translation: CASSLDNSREYGYTF.

The rearrangement links TRBV7-9 to TRBJ2-1; maybe TRBD2 (5 bases). The ends were cut back, 1 base at V and 0 bases at J, with 16 bases in the middle. This CDR3 is 18 amino acids long. Germline-derived CDR1 and CDR2 are SEHNR and FQNEAQ (reference sequence). CDR3 sequence reads: CASSLVLASISSYNEQFF. The CDR3 region has the DNA TGTGCCAGCAGCTTAGTGCTGGCTAGCATAAGCTCCTACAATGAGCAGTTCTTC.

The chain carries TRBV2 and TRBJ2-7; no clear D gene. CDR1 and CDR2 from the germline V gene are SNHLY and FYNNEI. V was pared by 1 base and J by 2 bases, with 6 bases between. The CDR3 has 13 residues. The CDR3: CASSEDRAYEQYF. The CDR3 DNA sequence: TGTGCCAGCAGTGAAGATCGGGCCTACGAGCAGTACTTC.

The V call is TRBV7-2, the J call TRBJ1-1; D is possibly TRBD1 (6 bases). Trimming removed 6 bases at V and 7 bases at J, with 18 bases between. CDR3 length: 14 residues. Germline loops: CDR1 SGHTA, CDR2 FQGNSA. The chain's CDR3 is CASRETGNSDEAFF. In DNA, the CDR3 is TGTGCCAGCAGGGAGACAGGCAACTCAGATGAAGCTTTCTTT.

The chain combines TRBV7-2 with TRBJ2-2; perhaps TRBD1 as D (5 bases). The V end lost 1 base, the J end lost 0 bases, and 12 bases lay between the germline ends. CDR1 is SGHTA, CDR2 FQGNSA, per germline. The CDR3 is made up of 17 amino acids. This CDR3 reads CASSLVGRGSNTGELFF. The CDR3 coding sequence is TGTGCCAGCAGCTTAGTGGGGCGAGGATCGAACACCGGGGAGCTGTTTTTT.

J is TRBJ2-1 and V is TRBV10-3; 11 nucleotides line up with TRBD2. J lost 6 bases, V lost 7 bases, and 11 bases had no gene match. The CDR3 sequence is 16 residues long. Germline lookup yields CDR1 ENHRY and CDR2 SYGVKD. This CDR3 reads CAITRLAGRDGNEQFF. The CDR3, as DNA: TGTGCCATCACCCGACTAGCGGGACGGGATGGCAATGAGCAGTTCTTC.

The chain carries TRBV28 and TRBJ2-7; 8 bases are shared with TRBD1. The germline gives CDR1 MDHEN, CDR2 SYDVKM. The CDR3 consists of 15 residues. The J segment lost 4 bases and the V segment lost 3 bases, leaving 8 bases of the junction unmatched. The DNA for the CDR3 is TGTGCCAGCAGTTTCAGACAGGGGATGTTGTACGAGCAGTACTTC. Protein sequence: CASSFRQGMLYEQYF. Filled out from reference TRBV28 and TRBJ2-7, the complete variable domain reads DVKVTQSSRYLVKRTGEKVFLECVQDMDHENMFWYRQDPGLGLRLIYFSYDVKMKEKGDIPEGYSVSREKKERFSLILESASTNQTSMYLCASSFRQGMLYEQYFGPGTRLTVT.

The V gene is TRBV6-6, the J gene TRBJ2-1; D remains unclear. CDR1 and CDR2 from the germline V gene are MNHNY and SVGAGI (reference sequence). The CDR3 runs to 14 residues. The V gene lost 5 bases and the J gene lost 0 bases, with 8 bases spanning the gap. CDR3 loop: CASSKSFSYNEQFF. The CDR3 bases are TGTGCCAGCAGTAAGAGTTTCTCCTACAATGAGCAGTTCTTC.

This chain joins TRBV4-2 and TRBJ2-5; 11 bases are a match to TRBD2. The CDR3 sequence is 16 residues long. Per germline, CDR1 LGHNA and CDR2 YNFKEQ. After removal of 0 bases from V and 5 bases from J, the junction contained 5 bases not matched to a gene. The CDR3 region is CASSQDLASGGETQYF. In DNA, the CDR3 is TGTGCCAGCAGCCAAGATTTAGCTAGCGGGGGGGAGACCCAGTACTTC.

V and J are TRBV28 and TRBJ2-3, with 13 bases identical to TRBD2. V was clipped by 6 bases and J by 6 bases; unmatched bases: 9. Germline CDR1 is MDHEN and CDR2 is SYDVKM. There are 16 residues in the CDR3. CDR3 residues: CASSTRTSGGFDTQYF. The CDR3 nucleotides are TGTGCCAGCAGCACCCGGACTAGCGGGGGTTTTGATACGCAGTATTTT. The whole variable domain, filled in from reference TRBV28 and TRBJ2-3, reads DVKVTQSSRYLVKRTGEKVFLECVQDMDHENMFWYRQDPGLGLRLIYFSYDVKMKEKGDIPEGYSVSREKKERFSLILESASTNQTSMYLCASSTRTSGGFDTQYFGPGTRLTVL.

The CDR3 here is CASSALAEQYF. CDR3 nucleotide sequence: TGCGCCAGCAGCGCTCTAGCCGAGCAGTACTTC. The chain recombines TRBV5-1 with TRBJ2-7; tentative D call: TRBD2 (5 bases). Germline CDR1 reads SGHRS; CDR2 reads YFSETQ. The CDR3 length is 11 residues. Trimming stripped 4 bases from V and 6 bases from J, with 8 bases between.

This clone was detected once. This sequence joins TRBV19 and TRBJ1-1; D might be TRBD1 (5 bases). V dropped 5 bases and J dropped 4 bases, with 14 bases sitting between them. Per germline, CDR1 LNHDA and CDR2 SQIVND (reference sequence). This CDR3 contains 14 residues. This CDR3 is CASSYLGGSTEAFF. In nucleotides, the CDR3 is TGTGCCAGTAGTTACCTCGGGGGGTCCACTGAAGCTTTCTTT.

The CDR3 loop is CASRASGSSYNEQFF. In DNA, the CDR3 is TGTGCCAGCCGGGCTAGCGGCAGCTCCTACAATGAGCAGTTCTTC. This chain connects TRBV3-1 (or the pseudogene TRBV3-2) to TRBJ2-1; the match to TRBD2 covers 7 bases. This CDR3 region has 15 residues. V dropped 8 bases and J dropped 0; count of bases not matched to a gene: 7. Per the germline V gene, CDR1 is LGHDT and CDR2 is YNNKEL (reference sequence).

The chain uses TRBV18 and TRBJ1-5; 7 bases are shared with TRBD1. The V gene's germline CDR1 is KGHSH and CDR2 LQKENI. J gave up 4 bases and V 3 bases, and 3 bases lay outside the gene matches. The CDR3 runs 14 residues. CDR3 amino acids: CASSPDRDNQPQHF. The CDR3, as DNA: TGTGCCAGCTCACCCGACAGGGATAATCAGCCCCAGCATTTT.

V and J are TRBV4-3 and TRBJ2-5, with 8 bases matching TRBD2. The CDR3 has 16 amino acids. The ends lost 4 bases at V and 2 bases at J; junction bases unmatched: 9. Germline assignment: CDR1 LGHNA and CDR2 YSLEER. CDR3 in DNA: TGCGCCAGCAGCCCGTCGGGAGGGCACCCACAAGAGACCCAGTACTTC. It yields the protein CASSPSGGHPQETQYF.

This clone has a single count. The J gene is TRBJ1-1, the V gene TRBV19, with 8 bases fitting TRBD1. V shed 3 bases, J shed 4 bases, and the junction held 10 bases outside the gene matches. This CDR3 is 16 amino acids long. From germline, CDR1 is LNHDA and CDR2 SQIVND (reference sequence). The CDR3 nucleotides are TGTGCCAGTAGTATGTTGGAGAGCAGGGGGCGCACTGAAGCTTTCTTT. This sequence encodes CASSMLESRGRTEAFF.